This T cell receptor (beta chain) originates from a study of beta chain features in type 1 diabetes. The CDR3 has 13 residues. Deletions cut 7 bases from V and 1 base from J, with 12 bases between. Per germline, CDR1 SGDLS and CDR2 YYNGEE. The whole isolated RNA underwent reverse transcription, so sequencing captured expressed TCRB transcripts. Clones were sequenced by immunoSEQ multiplex PCR, and TCRdb holds only the in-frame ones, with some missing. The table lists approximately 400,000 clones, around 15% of them singletons. The chain is built from TRBV9 and TRBJ2-7, with a tentative D call TRBD2 (5 bases). This receptor was obtained from a young woman in good health. Sequenced material: naive CD4+ T cells from blood. Written as DNA, the CDR3 is TGTGCCAGCTCGCGGGTCCCTTCCTACGAGCAGTACTTC. It specifies CASSRVPSYEQYF.